This T cell receptor (beta chain) comes out of a study of glioma-infiltrating T cells. In regard to this clonotype: With a much larger clone just one base away, this may be a read error.

V was shortened by 4 bases and J by 6 bases, with 18 bases between the two germline ends. The CDR3 is 15 residues long. CDR1 and CDR2 (germline): MDHEN, SYDVKM. Amplification of TCR alpha and beta CDR3 regions from RNA used iRepertoire nested multiplex PCR. MiXCR was run by TCRdb on the multiplex PCR reads, yielding one entry per CDR3 protein. In the table there are roughly 100,000 distinct CDR3 sequences, 25% to 35% of which are singletons. V is TRBV28 and J is TRBJ1-1; no clear D. The clonotype originates from a human donor with low-grade glioma or glioblastoma, undergoing nonglioma brain surgery, or in good health (not recorded which). The sequencing sample was made of glioma tissue, nonneoplastic brain tissue, or PBMCs (not recorded which). CDR3 sequence (DNA): TGTGCCAGCAGTTCCTCTTTGGTGGAGACCGCTGAAGCTTTCTTT. Residues: CASSSSLVETAEAFF.